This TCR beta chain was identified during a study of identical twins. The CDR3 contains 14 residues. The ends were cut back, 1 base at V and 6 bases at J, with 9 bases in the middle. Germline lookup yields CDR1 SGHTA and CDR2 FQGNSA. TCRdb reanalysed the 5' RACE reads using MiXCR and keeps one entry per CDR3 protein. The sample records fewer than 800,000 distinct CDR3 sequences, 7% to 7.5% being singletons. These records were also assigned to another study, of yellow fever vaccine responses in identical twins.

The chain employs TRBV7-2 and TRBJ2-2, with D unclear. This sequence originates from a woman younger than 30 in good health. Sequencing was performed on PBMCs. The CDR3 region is CASSLGGPPGELFF. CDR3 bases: TGTGCCAGCAGCTTAGGCGGTCCCCCCGGGGAGCTGTTTTTT.